This entry lists 20 T cell receptor beta chains sequenced from one sample in a study of T cells after yellow fever vaccination. TCRdb reprocessed the 5' RACE reads with MiXCR, giving one entry per CDR3 protein. The repertoire consists of about 400,000 distinct CDR3 sequences, with 6.2% occurring once and the leading ten covering approximately 15%. The starting material was PBMCs, obtained 5 days after the yellow fever booster vaccination. The receptors derive from a man aged 30-40 years who received the YFV17D yellow fever vaccine.

This clonotype has only a few counts. The gene calls are TRBV20-1 and TRBJ2-1; 7 bases match TRBD2. This CDR3 has 9 amino acids. CDR1 and CDR2 from the germline V gene are DFQATT and SNEGSKA (reference sequence). CDR3: CRTGGEQFF. The CDR3 bases are TGCAGGACGGGGGGTGAGCAGTTCTTC.

The table lists this clonotype with a few counts. V and J are TRBV7-9 and TRBJ2-7; no firm D call. Germline V gene data show CDR1 as SEHNR and CDR2 as FQNEAQ (reference sequence). CDR3 size: 11 residues. Trimming pared 5 bases from V and 2 bases from J, leaving 4 bases between. Written as DNA, the CDR3 is TGTGCCAGCAGCATGACCTACGAGCAGTACTTC. The encoded protein is CASSMTYEQYF.

This clonotype was seen ten or more times. The chain joins TRBV24-1 to TRBJ2-1, with 10 bases aligning to TRBD2. Unmatched junction bases numbered 11, after V lost 5 bases and J lost 8 bases. The germline CDR1 and CDR2 sequences are KGHDR and SFDVKD. The CDR3 sequence is 16 residues long. This CDR3 reads CATSGPVLAGVDEQFF. The CDR3 coding sequence is TGTGCCACCAGTGGCCCGGTGCTAGCGGGAGTCGATGAGCAGTTCTTC.

This clonotype was seen only a few times. This chain connects TRBV5-1 to TRBJ2-3; D call uncertain. The CDR3 sequence is 15 residues long. The germline V and J ends were trimmed by 6 bases and 0 bases, with 14 bases remaining between them. Germline V lookup: CDR1 SGHRS, CDR2 YFSETQ. CDR3 nucleotide sequence: TGCGCCAGCACTCCACTCGGGCTAAGCACAGATACGCAGTATTTT. It encodes CASTPLGLSTDTQYF.

This clonotype has a handful of counts. The chain is built from TRBV11-2 and TRBJ2-7; 7 nucleotides agree with TRBD1. This CDR3 comprises 13 residues. V was pared by 2 bases and J by 3 bases, with 1 base of the junction left unmatched. From germline, CDR1 is SGHAT and CDR2 FQNNGV. CDR3 bases: TGTGCCAGCAGCTTAAGACAGGGCTACGAGCAGTACTTC. Amino acids: CASSLRQGYEQYF.

V and J are TRBV28 and TRBJ2-4; D perhaps matches TRBD1 (5 bases). V was cut by 3 bases and J by 2 bases, with 11 bases left in between. The CDR3 runs 15 residues. Germline values: CDR1 MDHEN, CDR2 SYDVKM. For the CDR3, the DNA is TGTGCCAGCAGTTTCCAACAGGTTTCCAAAAACATTCAGTACTTC. Protein: CASSFQQVSKNIQYF.

This clonotype was counted a few times. The rearrangement uses TRBV29-1 and TRBJ1-1; no definite D call. The V end lost 5 bases, the J end lost 7 bases, and 14 bases lay between the germline ends. The CDR3 spans 12 residues. In germline, CDR1 is SQVTM, CDR2 ANQGSEA. In nucleotides, the CDR3 is TGCAGCGTTAAGACGGATGGCCTTGAAGCTTTCTTT. Translation gives CSVKTDGLEAFF.

This clonotype was counted between two and nine times. The J gene is TRBJ2-1, the V gene TRBV30, with no clear D. Germline CDR1 GTSNPN, CDR2 SVGIG (reference sequence). The CDR3 totals 15 residues. The V end lost 3 bases, the J end lost 4 bases, and 16 bases lay between the germline ends. CDR3 bases: TGTGCCTGGAGGGTAGGGCCGTCTGGTTACAATGAGCAGTTCTTC. It is translated as CAWRVGPSGYNEQFF.

This clonotype was seen many times. The CDR3 DNA reads as TGTGCCAGCAGTTCTGGACAGCTCGCCGAGCAGTACTTC. Amino acids: CASSSGQLAEQYF. The chain joins TRBV28 to TRBJ2-7, with D tentatively TRBD1 (6 bases). CDR3 length equals 13 residues. Per the germline V gene, CDR1 is MDHEN and CDR2 is SYDVKM. V gave up 4 bases and J gave up 6 bases, with 13 bases separating them.

This clonotype was found many times. The V gene is TRBV7-6, the J gene TRBJ1-6; possibly TRBD1 for D (6 bases). The CDR3 extends over 15 amino acids. The germline V gene encodes CDR1 SGHVS and CDR2 FNYEAQ. The germline V and J ends were trimmed by 4 bases and 5 bases, with 12 bases remaining between them. The CDR3 protein is CASSYETGDNSPLHF. CDR3 sequence (DNA): TGTGCCAGCAGCTACGAGACAGGCGATAATTCACCCCTCCACTTT.

J is TRBJ2-2 and V is TRBV4-2; a possible D gene is TRBD2 (6 bases). Trimming stripped 0 bases from V and 6 bases from J, with 17 bases between. This CDR3 is built from 17 residues. Germline CDR1 and CDR2: LGHNA and YNFKEQ. The CDR3 DNA follows: TGTGCCAGCAGCCAAGATTTAAGCGGGCCTGGTGCCGGGGAGCTGTTTTTT. This encodes CASSQDLSGPGAGELFF.

This clonotype has a handful of counts. The rearrangement joins TRBV4-3 to TRBJ1-4; D is ambiguous. V shed 1 base and J shed 8 bases, with 14 bases lying between them. The CDR3 length is 15 residues. CDR1 and CDR2 (germline): LGHNA, YSLEER. The CDR3 loop reads CASSQVGREDEKLFF. CDR3 coding DNA: TGCGCCAGCAGCCAAGTTGGTAGGGAAGACGAAAAACTGTTTTTT.

The V call is TRBV12-3 or TRBV12-4, the J call TRBJ1-2; tentatively, D is TRBD1 (5 bases). V was cut by 11 bases and J by 7 bases, with 17 bases left in between. The CDR3 is 12 amino acids. The CDR3 region is CAGIRGGVGYTF. CDR3 bases: TGTGCCGGTATCCGGGGCGGCGTTGGCTACACCTTC.

With respect to this clonotype: This CDR3 fails to terminate in the conserved phenylalanine or tryptophan, so it likely reflects a read error. The gene calls are TRBV29-1 and TRBJ2-7, with 8 bases that match TRBD2. Germline V gives CDR1 SQVTM, CDR2 ANQGSEA. The CDR3 runs 14 residues. With 7 bases clipped from V and 0 bases from J, the junction kept 8 bases outside the gene matches. CDR3 sequence reads: CSAVSSGSSYEQYI. CDR3 DNA: TGCAGCGCGGTATCTAGCGGGTCCTCCTACGAGCAGTACATC.

The chain links TRBV3-1 to TRBJ2-1; 11 nucleotides match TRBD1. The CDR3 runs 18 residues. V shed 11 bases and J 9 bases; nucleotides not matched to a gene: 24. The germline CDR1 and CDR2 sequences are LGHDT and YNNKEL (reference sequence). CDR3 nucleotides: TGTGCCTTCAGTTCTTGGACAGGGGGCGCGAGGAGGGCTGGTGAGCAGTTCTTC. This codes for CAFSSWTGGARRAGEQFF.

This clonotype was seen many times. J is TRBJ1-1 and V is TRBV7-9, with D unclear. CDR3 length: 14 amino acids. Per the germline V gene, CDR1 is SEHNR and CDR2 is FQNEAQ (reference sequence). Trimming shortened V by 5 bases and J by 0 bases, and 10 bases separated the two germline ends. CDR3 amino acids: CASSPNPVNTEAFF. Written as DNA, the CDR3 is TGTGCCAGCAGCCCAAATCCAGTGAACACTGAAGCTTTCTTT.

In its sample, this clonotype was seen many times. The chain links TRBV5-5 to TRBJ1-3, with D maybe TRBD1 (6 bases). CDR1 and CDR2 from the germline V gene are SGHKS and YYEKEE (reference sequence). The CDR3 is made up of 16 amino acids. Trimming cost V 3 bases and J 0 bases, with 13 bases left between them. The CDR3 spells CASSSRRGDSGNTIYF. CDR3 nucleotide sequence: TGTGCCAGCAGCTCGCGCAGGGGAGACTCTGGAAACACCATATATTTT.

Many counts were recorded for this clonotype. The chain has TRBV5-1 and TRBJ2-7; maybe TRBD2 (5 bases). There are 15 residues in the CDR3. The V and J ends lost 6 bases and 6 bases respectively, with 22 bases between them. Germline assignment: CDR1 SGHRS and CDR2 YFSETQ. CDR3: CASTLGPSQPGEQYF. The CDR3 coding sequence is TGCGCCAGCACCCTTGGCCCTAGCCAGCCGGGCGAGCAGTACTTC.

The chain is built from TRBV28 and TRBJ1-2; D possibly corresponds to TRBD1 (5 bases). This CDR3 is 17 amino acids long. CDR1 and CDR2 (germline): MDHEN, SYDVKM. Trimming cost V 3 bases and J 4 bases, with 21 bases left between them. The CDR3 region is CASSFPGTARGLYGYTF. In DNA, the CDR3 is TGTGCCAGCAGTTTCCCCGGGACCGCACGAGGCCTCTATGGCTACACCTTC.

This clonotype was seen ten or more times. The chain carries TRBV6-1 and TRBJ2-3; TRBD1 agrees at 7 bases. V trimming: 6 bases; J trimming: 0 bases; junction bases outside the gene matches: 9. The CDR3 contains 16 residues. Germline lookup yields CDR1 MNHNS and CDR2 SASEGT. CDR3: CASSPPGDSSTDTQYF. CDR3 DNA sequence: TGTGCCAGCAGCCCCCCCGGGGACAGCAGCACAGATACGCAGTATTTT.